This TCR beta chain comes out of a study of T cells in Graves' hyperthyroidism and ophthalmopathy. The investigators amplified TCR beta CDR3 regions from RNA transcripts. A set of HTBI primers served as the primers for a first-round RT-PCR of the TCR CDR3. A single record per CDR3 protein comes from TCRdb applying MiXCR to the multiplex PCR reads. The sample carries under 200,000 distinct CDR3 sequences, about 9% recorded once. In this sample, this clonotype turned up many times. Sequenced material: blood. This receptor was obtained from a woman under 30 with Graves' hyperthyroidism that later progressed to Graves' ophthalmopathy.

CDR3 sequence (DNA): TGTGCTAGTGGTTTGGTATTCTTCGGCGGGGGCCAGTCCGGGGAGCTGTTTTTT. Amino acids: CASGLVFFGGGQSGELFF. The rearrangement uses TRBV12-5 and TRBJ2-2, with D possibly TRBD2 on 7 matching bases. The CDR3 runs 18 residues. The V gene lost 0 bases and the J gene lost 6 bases, with 20 bases spanning the gap. Germline CDR1 LGHNT, CDR2 FRNRAP.